This T cell receptor beta chain was recorded in a study of blood T cell repertoires in COVID-19. Study-wide background: PBMCs, B-cell-depleted T cells, or T cells were the source of the cDNA or gDNA that made up the material.

In germline, CDR1 is GTSNPN, CDR2 SVGIG (reference sequence). CDR3 length: 14 residues. Trimming took off 0 bases at V and 4 bases at J, with 12 bases between the two ends. Original methodology: Amplification of reference gene primers was used by the study to estimate nucleated cell counts. Clones were read by immunoSEQ multiplex PCR, and TCRdb kept only the in-frame ones, dropping some. The V and J calls and clone size come from that table; D and trimming were worked out from the DNA. The table shows about 140,000 clones, with roughly 87% occurring only once. The source material was peripheral blood. The chain links TRBV30 to TRBJ2-5; D is perhaps TRBD1 (6 bases). The TCR was taken from a woman between 45 and 65 years old with acute or convalescent COVID-19. CDR3 in amino acids: CAWSVSGAGETQYF. CDR3 DNA sequence: TGTGCCTGGAGTGTGTCAGGGGCTGGAGAGACCCAGTACTTC.